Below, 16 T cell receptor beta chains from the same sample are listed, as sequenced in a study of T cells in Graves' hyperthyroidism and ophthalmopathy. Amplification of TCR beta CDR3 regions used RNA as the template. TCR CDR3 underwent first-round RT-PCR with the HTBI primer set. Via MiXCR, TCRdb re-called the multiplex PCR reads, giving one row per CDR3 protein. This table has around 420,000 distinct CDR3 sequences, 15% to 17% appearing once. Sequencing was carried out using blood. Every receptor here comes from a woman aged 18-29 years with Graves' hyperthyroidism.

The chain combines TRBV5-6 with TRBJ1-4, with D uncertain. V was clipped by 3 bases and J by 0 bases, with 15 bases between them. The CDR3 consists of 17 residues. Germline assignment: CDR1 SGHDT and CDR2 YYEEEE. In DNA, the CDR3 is TGTGCCAGCAGCTGGGGAGTGATAGGAACAACTAATGAAAAACTGTTTTTT. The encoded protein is CASSWGVIGTTNEKLFF.

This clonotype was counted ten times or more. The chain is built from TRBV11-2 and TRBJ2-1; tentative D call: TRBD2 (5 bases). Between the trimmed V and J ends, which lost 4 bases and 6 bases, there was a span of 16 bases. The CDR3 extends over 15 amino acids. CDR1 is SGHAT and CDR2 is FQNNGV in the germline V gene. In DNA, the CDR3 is TGTGCCAGCAGCTCCCTTCGTTGGGGAGCCAATGAGCAGTTCTTC. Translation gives CASSSLRWGANEQFF.

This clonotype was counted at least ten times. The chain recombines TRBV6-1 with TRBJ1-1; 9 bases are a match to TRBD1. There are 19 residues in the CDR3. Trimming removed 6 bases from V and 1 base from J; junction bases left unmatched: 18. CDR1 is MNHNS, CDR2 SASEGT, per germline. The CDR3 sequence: CASSPPPDRGIYWNTEAFF. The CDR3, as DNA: TGTGCCAGCAGCCCCCCCCCGGACAGGGGAATTTATTGGAACACTGAAGCTTTCTTT.

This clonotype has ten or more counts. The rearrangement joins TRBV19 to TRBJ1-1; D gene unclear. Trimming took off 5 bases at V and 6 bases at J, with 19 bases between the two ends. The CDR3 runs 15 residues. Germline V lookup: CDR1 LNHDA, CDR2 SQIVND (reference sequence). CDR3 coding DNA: TGTGCCAGTAGTGCAACTAGCGGGGTAACTGCTGAAGCTTTCTTT. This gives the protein CASSATSGVTAEAFF.

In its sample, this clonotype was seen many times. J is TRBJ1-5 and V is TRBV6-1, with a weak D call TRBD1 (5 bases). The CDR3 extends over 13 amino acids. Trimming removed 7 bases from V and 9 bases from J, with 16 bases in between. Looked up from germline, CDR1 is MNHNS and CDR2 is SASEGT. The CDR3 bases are TGTGCCAGCATCCCCGACAGTGACGGGCCCCAGCATTTT. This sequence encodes CASIPDSDGPQHF.

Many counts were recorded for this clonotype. CDR3 residues: CASSLGGNYDNEQFF. For the CDR3, the DNA is TGTGCCAGCAGCCTAGGGGGGAATTATGACAATGAGCAGTTCTTC. The chain links TRBV7-9 to TRBJ2-1; possibly TRBD1 or TRBD2 for D (6 bases each). Germline V gene sequence: CDR1 SEHNR, CDR2 FQNEAQ (reference sequence). V was trimmed by 5 bases and J by 5 bases, leaving 16 bases between them. This CDR3 contains 15 residues.

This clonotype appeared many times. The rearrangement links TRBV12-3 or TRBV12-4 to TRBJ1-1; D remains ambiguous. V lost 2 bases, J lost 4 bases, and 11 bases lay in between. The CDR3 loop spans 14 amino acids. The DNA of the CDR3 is TGTGCCAGCAGTTTAACGGGAAGCGGCACTGAAGCTTTCTTT. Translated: CASSLTGSGTEAFF.

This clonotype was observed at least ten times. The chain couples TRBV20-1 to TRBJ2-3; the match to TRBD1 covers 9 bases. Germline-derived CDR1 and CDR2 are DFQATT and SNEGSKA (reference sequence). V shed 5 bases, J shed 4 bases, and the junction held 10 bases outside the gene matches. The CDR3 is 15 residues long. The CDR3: CSASVLDRGSDTQYF. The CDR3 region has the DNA TGCAGTGCTTCGGTGCTGGACAGGGGTTCAGATACGCAGTATTTT.

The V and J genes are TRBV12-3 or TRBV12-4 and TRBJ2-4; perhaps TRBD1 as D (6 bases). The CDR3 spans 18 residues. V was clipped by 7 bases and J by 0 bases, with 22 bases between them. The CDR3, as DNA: TGTGCCAGCAAGCAGGGGTACGGAGGAGATCTAGCCAAAAACATTCAGTACTTC. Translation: CASKQGYGGDLAKNIQYF.

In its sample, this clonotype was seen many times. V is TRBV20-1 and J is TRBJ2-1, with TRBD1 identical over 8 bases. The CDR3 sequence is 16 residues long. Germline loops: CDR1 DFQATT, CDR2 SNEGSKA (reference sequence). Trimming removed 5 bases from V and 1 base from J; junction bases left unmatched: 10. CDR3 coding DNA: TGCAGTGCTCTTCCCCCAGGGGGCGAGTCCTACAATGAGCAGTTCTTC. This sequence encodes CSALPPGGESYNEQFF.

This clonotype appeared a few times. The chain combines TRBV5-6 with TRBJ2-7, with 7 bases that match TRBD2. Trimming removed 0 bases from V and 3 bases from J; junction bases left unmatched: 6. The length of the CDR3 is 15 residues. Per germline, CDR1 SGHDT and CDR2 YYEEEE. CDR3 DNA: TGTGCCAGCAGCTTGGGACTAGGGAGGGTCTACGAGCAGTACTTC. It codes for CASSLGLGRVYEQYF. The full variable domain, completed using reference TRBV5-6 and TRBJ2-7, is DAGVTQSPTHLIKTRGQQVTLRCSPKSGHDTVSWYQQALGQGPQFIFQYYEEEERQRGNFPDRFSGHQFPNYSSELNVNALLLGDSALYLCASSLGLGRVYEQYFGPGTRLTVT.

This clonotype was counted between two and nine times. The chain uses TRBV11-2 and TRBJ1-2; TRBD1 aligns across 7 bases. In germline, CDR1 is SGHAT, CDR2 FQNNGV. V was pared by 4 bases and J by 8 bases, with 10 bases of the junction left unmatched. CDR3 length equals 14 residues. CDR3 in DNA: TGTGCCAGCAGCTCAGAATTGACAGGGATCGGCTACACCTTC. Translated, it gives CASSSELTGIGYTF.

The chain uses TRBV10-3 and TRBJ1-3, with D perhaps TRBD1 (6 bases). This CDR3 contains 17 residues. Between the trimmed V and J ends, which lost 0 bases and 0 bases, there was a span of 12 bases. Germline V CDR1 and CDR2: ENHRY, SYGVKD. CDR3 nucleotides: TGTGCCATCAGTGAGTCGAACAGGGATGACTCTGGAAACACCATATATTTT. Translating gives CAISESNRDDSGNTIYF.

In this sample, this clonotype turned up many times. CDR3 DNA sequence: TGCGCCAGCAGCGGGTCGGGGACGGAGAGTTACGAGCAGTACTTC. It is translated as CASSGSGTESYEQYF. J is TRBJ2-7 and V is TRBV5-1; the D gene could be TRBD1 or TRBD2 (5 bases each). The CDR3 loop spans 15 amino acids. The germline CDR1 and CDR2 sequences are SGHRS and YFSETQ. V lost 4 bases and J lost 4, with 18 bases in between. Based on the CDR3 plus reference TRBV5-1 and TRBJ2-7, the full variable domain is KAGVTQTPRYLIKTRGQQVTLSCSPISGHRSVSWYQQTPGQGLQFLFEYFSETQRNKGNFPGRFSGRQFSNSRSEMNVSTLELGDSALYLCASSGSGTESYEQYFGPGTRLTVT.

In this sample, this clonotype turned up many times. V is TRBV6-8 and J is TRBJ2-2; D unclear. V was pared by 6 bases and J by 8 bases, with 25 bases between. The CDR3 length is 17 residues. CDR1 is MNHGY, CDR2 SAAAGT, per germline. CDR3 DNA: TGTGCCAGCAGGCCGTGTACTTCCGCCACTCCCACTGGGGAGCTGTTTTTT. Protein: CASRPCTSATPTGELFF.

Here the CDR3 DNA reads TGCAGTGCTAGGGTGAGCGGAGAGACCCAGTACTTC. This translates into CSARVSGETQYF. The gene calls are TRBV20-1 and TRBJ2-5; D may be TRBD2 (5 bases). Germline lookup yields CDR1 DFQATT and CDR2 SNEGSKA (reference sequence). With 3 bases removed from V and 4 bases from J, the gap between germline ends came to 9 bases. The CDR3 length is 12 residues.